The 12 T cell receptor beta chains listed next were all sequenced from one sample in a study of T cells in women clearing cervical HPV infection (dated by TCRdb to 2017 to 2018). Library preparation employed the immunoSEQ multiplex PCR assay. What TCRdb holds here is the immuneACCESS table cut down to in-frame rearrangements. Part of the clones is not present; checked against another copy, under half of the missing clones reflect an unresolved V gene, and the others are unexplained. The table kept for this sample lists about 30,000 clones. The ten most abundant clones make up under 10% of the sample. The sample was blood buffy coat. These receptors came from a woman aged 18 to 69 with a cervical HPV16 infection that either progressed to CIN3+ or cleared (not recorded which).

A remark on this clone: The sequenced fragment ends 3 residues before the CDR3 boundary, so the rest is inferred from the germline J gene. The gene calls are TRBV20-1 and TRBJ2-3, with 11 bases identical to TRBD2. Germline loops: CDR1 DFQATT, CDR2 SNEGSKA (reference sequence). CDR3 length equals 14 residues. V trimming: 5 bases; J trimming: 4 bases; junction bases outside the gene matches: 5. CDR3 in amino acids: CSARSSGGPDTQYF. The covered CDR3 bases are TGCAGTGCTCGTTCTAGCGGGGGGCCAGATACG.

Concerning this clone: The sequenced fragment ends 3 residues before the CDR3 boundary, so the rest is inferred from the germline J gene. The genes are TRBV29-1 and TRBJ2-2, with 9 bases lining up with TRBD1. The CDR3 extends over 14 amino acids. Germline V gene lookup returns CDR1 SQVTM and CDR2 ANQGSEA. Trimming cost V 5 bases and J 3 bases; bases outside gene matches: 4. The covered CDR3 bases are TGCAGCGTTAACAGGGGGCGCGACACCGGGGAG. Amino acids: CSVNRGRDTGE. The CDR3 as a whole reads CSVNRGRDTGELFF.

About this clone: At one end the junction does not follow the germline gene, possibly because of a read error. Read coverage stops 3 residues before the CDR3 terminus; the germline J gene supplies the remainder. The chain has TRBV12-3 or TRBV12-4 and TRBJ2-5, with D tentatively TRBD1 (6 bases). The CDR3 is 15 residues long. This chain's CDR3 is CASRLGQSKEETQYF. Incomplete CDR3 DNA: TGTGCCAGCAGATTAGGACAGTCCAAGGAAGAGACC.

Regarding this clone: The CDR3 end falls 3 residues outside the read, so it is completed with the germline J gene. V usage is TRBV19 and J usage is TRBJ1-1; 10 nucleotides align to TRBD1. Germline values: CDR1 LNHDA, CDR2 SQIVND (reference sequence). This CDR3 contains 15 residues. The V segment lost 5 bases and the J segment 5 bases; nucleotides outside the gene matches: 8. Partial CDR3 DNA: TGTGCCAGTAGTGTGGACAGGGGGGGGGATACTGAA. It codes for CASSVDRGGDTE. The full CDR3 protein reads CASSVDRGGDTEAFF.

The sequenced part of the CDR3 DNA is TGTGCCAGCGCTACTAGCGGGGGCACAGATACG. Translated, it gives CASATSGGTDT. The CDR3 as a whole reads CASATSGGTDTQYF. The J gene is TRBJ2-3, the V gene TRBV18, with 10 bases aligning to TRBD2. With the read ending 3 residues before the CDR3 end, the germline J gene is used to fill in that end. The CDR3 covers 14 residues. V dropped 8 bases and J dropped 1; count of bases not matched to a gene: 3. Per germline, CDR1 KGHSH and CDR2 LQKENI.

Regarding this clone: Coverage ceases 3 residues before the CDR3 finishes, and the germline J gene fills in the end. Distinct nucleotide sequences in the sample also encode this CDR3. The chain couples TRBV5-1 to TRBJ1-3; TRBD1 might be the D (5 bases). The V and J ends lost 1 base and 8 bases respectively, with 16 bases between them. The CDR3 has 15 residues. Germline V gene lookup returns CDR1 SGHRS and CDR2 YFSETQ. CDR3 in amino acids: CASSLTGPRGDTIYF. Partial CDR3 DNA: TGCGCCAGCAGCTTGACCGGGCCCCGGGGGGACACC.

Details on this clone: From the germline J gene comes the end of the CDR3, since the read stops 3 residues before it. The chain has TRBV5-6 and TRBJ1-2; D is unclear. This CDR3 region has 15 residues. Per germline, CDR1 SGHDT and CDR2 YYEEEE. The V gene lost 4 bases and the J gene lost 0 bases, with 13 bases spanning the gap. The covered CDR3 bases are TGTGCCAGCAGCATATACAGATTTACTAACTATGGC. Its translation: CASSIYRFTNYG. In full, the CDR3 is CASSIYRFTNYGYTF.

About this clone itself: The read finishes 3 residues shy of the CDR3 end, and the germline J gene is used to complete it. The chain employs TRBV2 and TRBJ2-5, with 7 bases identical to TRBD1. The CDR3 has 16 residues. The V gene's germline CDR1 is SNHLY and CDR2 FYNNEI. V lost 5 bases to trimming and J lost 1 base; unmatched junction nucleotides: 10. The DNA read from the CDR3 is TGTGCCAGCAGTTACCTATTACAGGGGCGCCAAGAGACC. This gives the protein CASSYLLQGRQET. The whole CDR3 sequence reads CASSYLLQGRQETQYF.

As for this clone: The read gets to within 3 residues of the CDR3 end, and the germline J gene fills in the rest. The rearrangement joins TRBV4-1 to TRBJ2-1; 7 bases fit TRBD1. Germline loops: CDR1 MGHRA, CDR2 YSYEKL. The CDR3 spans 15 residues. J gave up 4 bases and V 4 bases, and 7 bases lay outside the gene matches. The CDR3 is CASSPSGQVYNEQFF. The sequenced CDR3 bases are TGCGCCAGCAGCCCTTCCGGACAGGTTTACAATGAG.

With regard to this clone: The CDR3 goes on 3 residues after the read ends, and that part is filled in from the germline J gene. This chain joins TRBV5-1 and TRBJ2-1; 8 bases align to TRBD2. Trimming at V came to 3 bases and at J to 9 bases, leaving 14 bases not matched to a gene. The V gene's germline CDR1 is SGHRS and CDR2 YFSETQ. The CDR3 is made up of 16 amino acids. Partial CDR3 DNA: TGCGCCAGCAGCTCTGACCCGGGACTAGTTGATGGTGAG. It encodes CASSSDPGLVDGE. The full CDR3 is CASSSDPGLVDGEQFF.

Concerning this clone itself: The read terminates 3 residues before the CDR3 end, so the remaining end is supplied by the germline J gene. The sample contains more than one DNA sequence encoding this CDR3. V is TRBV6-4 and J is TRBJ2-7, with D perhaps matching TRBD2 (6 bases). Trimming stripped 8 bases from V and 4 bases from J, with 9 bases between. The germline V gene has CDR1 MRHNA and CDR2 SNTAGT. The CDR3 length is 11 residues. CDR3 in amino acids: CASGGDYEQYF. The CDR3 DNA, read in part, is TGTGCCAGCGGAGGGGATTACGAG.

Of note for this clone: The read stops 3 residues short of the end of the CDR3; the missing end is completed from the germline J gene. V and J are TRBV10-2 and TRBJ2-5; TRBD1 aligns across 8 bases. V gave up 5 bases and J gave up 4 bases; unmatched junction bases: 12. The CDR3 is 16 residues long. The germline CDR1 and CDR2 sequences are WSHSY and SAAADI. The CDR3 bases that were read are TGCGCCAGCAGTCTTAGAGGACAGGGACAAAGAGAGACC. Translating it yields CASSLRGQGQRET. The complete CDR3 reads CASSLRGQGQRETQYF.